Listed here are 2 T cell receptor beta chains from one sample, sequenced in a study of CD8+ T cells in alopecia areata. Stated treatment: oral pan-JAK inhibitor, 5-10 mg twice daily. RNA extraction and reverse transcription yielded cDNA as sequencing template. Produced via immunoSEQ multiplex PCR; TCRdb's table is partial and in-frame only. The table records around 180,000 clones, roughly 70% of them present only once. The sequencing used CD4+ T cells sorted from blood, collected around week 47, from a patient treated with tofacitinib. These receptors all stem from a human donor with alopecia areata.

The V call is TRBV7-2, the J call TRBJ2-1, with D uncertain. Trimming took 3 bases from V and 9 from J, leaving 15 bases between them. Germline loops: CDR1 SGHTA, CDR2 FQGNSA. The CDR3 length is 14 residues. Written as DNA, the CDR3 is TGTGCCAGCAGCTTGGGAACGGACGATCGTGAGCAGTTCTTC. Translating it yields CASSLGTDDREQFF.

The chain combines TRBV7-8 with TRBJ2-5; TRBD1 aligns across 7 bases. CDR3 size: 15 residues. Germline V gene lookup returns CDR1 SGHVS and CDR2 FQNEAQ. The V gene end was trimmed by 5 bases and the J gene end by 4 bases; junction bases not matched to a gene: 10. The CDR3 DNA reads TGTGCCAGCAGCAAACCGCGCAGGACAGGAGAGACCCAGTACTTC. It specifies CASSKPRRTGETQYF. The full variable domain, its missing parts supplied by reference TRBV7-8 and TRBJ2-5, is GAGVSQSPRYKVAKRGQDVALRCDPISGHVSLFWYQQALGQGPEFLTYFQNEAQLDKSGLPSDRFFAERPEGSVSTLKIQRTQQEDSAVYLCASSKPRRTGETQYFGPGTRLLVL.